This T cell receptor beta chain was captured by sequencing in a study of blood T cell repertoires in COVID-19. Study at large: Donors in the United States, Italy and Spain gave samples during acute or convalescent COVID-19. T cells, B-cell-depleted T cells, or PBMCs provided the cDNA or gDNA that served as material.

Germline CDR1 is SGHNT and CDR2 is YENEEA. The CDR3 runs to 19 residues. Trimming removed 0 bases from V and 3 bases from J, with 21 bases in between. Source study methods: Reference gene primer amplification yielded estimated nucleated cell counts. Clones were sequenced by immunoSEQ multiplex PCR, and TCRdb holds only the in-frame ones, with some missing. The V and J calls and clone size are taken from that table; D and trimming were inferred from the DNA. Of over 130,000 clones in the sample, roughly four fifths were seen once. Sequenced input: peripheral blood. The sequence derives from a human donor in a cohort sampled during active COVID-19. The genes are TRBV11-3 and TRBJ2-1; D is possibly TRBD1 (6 bases). The CDR3 nucleotides read TGTGCCAGCAGCTTAGATCGGCCAGGGGAAGGGAGTGGCTACAATGAGCAGTTCTTC. This sequence encodes CASSLDRPGEGSGYNEQFF.